The entry below describes one TCR beta chain. This record belongs to a study of shared clonotypes between healthy human individuals. The V end lost 2 bases, the J end lost 5 bases, and 16 bases lay between the germline ends. This CDR3 comprises 16 residues. Germline loops: CDR1 MGHRA, CDR2 YSYEKL. Some 27,000 T cell genomes, or approximately 190 ng DNA, went into the sorted-subset replicate PCRs. The repertoire was sequenced with immunoSEQ multiplex PCR; TCRdb's copy has only in-frame clones and lacks some. The sample contains over a million clones, around 95% of which appear only once. This sequence joins TRBV4-1 and TRBJ2-1, with D perhaps matching TRBD1 (6 bases). The sequenced sample consisted of naive CD4+ T cells sorted from blood. The subset was: CD45RA+ positively selected. The TCR was taken from a man aged 30-40 years in good health. In nucleotides, the CDR3 is TGCGCCAGCAGCCAACGGGTCGGGACACAGCACAATGAGCAGTTCTTC. It specifies CASSQRVGTQHNEQFF.